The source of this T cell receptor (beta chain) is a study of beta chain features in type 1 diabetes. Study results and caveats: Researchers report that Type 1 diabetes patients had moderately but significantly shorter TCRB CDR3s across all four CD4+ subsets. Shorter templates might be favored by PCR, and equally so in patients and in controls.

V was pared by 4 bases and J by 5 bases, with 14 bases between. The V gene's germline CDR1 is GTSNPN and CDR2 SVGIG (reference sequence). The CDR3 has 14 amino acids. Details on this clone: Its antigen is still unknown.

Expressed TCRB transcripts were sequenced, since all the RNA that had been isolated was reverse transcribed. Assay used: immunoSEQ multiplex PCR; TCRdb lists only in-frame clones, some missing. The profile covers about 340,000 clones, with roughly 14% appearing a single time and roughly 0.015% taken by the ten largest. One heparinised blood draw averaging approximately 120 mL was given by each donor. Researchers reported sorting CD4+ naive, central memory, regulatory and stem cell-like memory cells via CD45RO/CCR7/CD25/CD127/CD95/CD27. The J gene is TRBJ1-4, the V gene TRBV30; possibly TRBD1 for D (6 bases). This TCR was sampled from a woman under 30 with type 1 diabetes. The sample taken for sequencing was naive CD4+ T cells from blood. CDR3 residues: CAWNGGAPNEKLFF. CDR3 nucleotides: TGTGCCTGGAACGGGGGGGCGCCCAATGAAAAACTGTTTTTT.